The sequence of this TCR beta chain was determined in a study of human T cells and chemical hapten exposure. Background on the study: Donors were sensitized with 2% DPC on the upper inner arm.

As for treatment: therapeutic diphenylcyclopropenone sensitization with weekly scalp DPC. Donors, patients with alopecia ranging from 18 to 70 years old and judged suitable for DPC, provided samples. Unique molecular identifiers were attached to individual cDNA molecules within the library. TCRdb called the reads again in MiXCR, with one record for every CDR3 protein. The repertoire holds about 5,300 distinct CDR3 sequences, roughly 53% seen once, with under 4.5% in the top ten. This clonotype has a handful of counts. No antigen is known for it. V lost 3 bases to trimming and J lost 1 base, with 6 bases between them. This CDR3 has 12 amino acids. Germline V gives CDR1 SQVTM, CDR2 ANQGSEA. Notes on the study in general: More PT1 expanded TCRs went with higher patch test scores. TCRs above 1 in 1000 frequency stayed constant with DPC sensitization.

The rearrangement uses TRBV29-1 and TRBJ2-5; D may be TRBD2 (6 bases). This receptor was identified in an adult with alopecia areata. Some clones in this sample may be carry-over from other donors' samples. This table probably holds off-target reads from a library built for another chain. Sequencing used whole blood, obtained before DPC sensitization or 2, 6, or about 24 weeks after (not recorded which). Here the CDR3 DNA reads TGCAGCGTTGACGGGGGCCAAGAGACCCAGTACTTC. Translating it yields CSVDGGQETQYF.